A single sample is the source of the 12 T cell receptor beta chains below, sequenced in a study of blood T cell repertoires in COVID-19. Libraries were prepared by immunoSEQ multiplex PCR; TCRdb keeps only in-frame clonotypes and omits some of them. The sample holds some 86,000 clones; 70% to 90% are singletons and the top ten take around 13%. The sample taken for sequencing was peripheral blood. The receptors come from a woman in her seventies with acute or convalescent COVID-19.

This rearrangement joins TRBV29-1 to TRBJ1-2; D is possibly TRBD1 (5 bases). The CDR3 is made up of 15 amino acids. Germline CDR1 is SQVTM and CDR2 is ANQGSEA. The V and J ends lost 4 bases and 4 bases respectively, with 19 bases between them. Here the CDR3 reads CSVVTGARTVYGYTF. CDR3 nucleotides: TGCAGCGTTGTTACAGGAGCGAGAACCGTCTATGGCTACACCTTC.

V usage is TRBV9 and J usage is TRBJ2-5; 7 bases are shared with TRBD1. The CDR3 is 14 residues long. The V and J ends lost 3 bases and 3 bases, in that order; junction bases with no gene match: 5. CDR1 SGDLS and CDR2 YYNGEE come from the germline V gene. This chain's CDR3 is CASSAGTAEETQYF. In DNA form, the CDR3 reads TGTGCCAGCAGCGCCGGGACAGCAGAAGAGACCCAGTACTTC. The full variable domain, with the rest looked up from reference TRBV9 and TRBJ2-5, is DSGVTQTPKHLITATGQRVTLRCSPRSGDLSVYWYQQSLDQGLQFLIQYYNGEERAKGNILERFSAQQFPDLHSELNLSSLELGDSALYFCASSAGTAEETQYFGPGTRLLVL.

The chain carries TRBV4-1 and TRBJ1-2; TRBD1 might be the D (6 bases). CDR3 length: 15 residues. Trimming cost V 3 bases and J 4 bases, with 15 bases left between them. CDR1 is MGHRA, CDR2 YSYEKL, per germline. This CDR3 reads CASSHPAQGLYGYTF. In nucleotides, the CDR3 is TGCGCCAGCAGCCATCCGGCCCAGGGGCTCTATGGCTACACCTTC.

The chain employs TRBV30 and TRBJ1-2, with 9 bases lining up with TRBD1. This CDR3 contains 12 residues. The germline V gene has CDR1 GTSNPN and CDR2 SVGIG (reference sequence). V was pared by 3 bases and J by 6 bases, with 2 bases of the junction left unmatched. The CDR3 is CAWSRDRDGYTF. CDR3 nucleotide sequence: TGTGCCTGGAGCAGGGACAGGGATGGCTACACCTTC.

The chain is built from TRBV10-3 and TRBJ2-2, with TRBD1 matching over 10 bases. This CDR3 is built from 17 residues. Germline loops: CDR1 ENHRY, CDR2 SYGVKD. V was clipped by 0 bases and J by 6 bases; unmatched bases: 7. In DNA, the CDR3 is TGTGCCATCAGTGAGTCTATGGGGACAGGGGTTCCCGGGGAGCTGTTTTTT. It encodes CAISESMGTGVPGELFF.

The chain links TRBV19 to TRBJ2-1; 14 positions agree with TRBD2. V dropped 3 bases and J dropped 0; count of bases not matched to a gene: 4. CDR3 size: 18 residues. Germline V CDR1 and CDR2: LNHDA, SQIVND (reference sequence). The CDR3 sequence: CASSIGLAGGTSYNEQFF. The CDR3 nucleotides are TGTGCCAGTAGTATTGGACTAGCGGGGGGCACCTCCTACAATGAGCAGTTCTTC.

The table lists this clone with a count of one. CDR3 loop: CASSLAMRGEQYV. In DNA form, the CDR3 reads TGTGCCAGCAGCTTAGCGATGCGGGGCGAGCAGTACGTC. This chain connects TRBV7-8 to TRBJ2-7; TRBD2 might be the D (6 bases). CDR1 and CDR2 from the germline V gene are SGHVS and FQNEAQ. There are 13 residues in the CDR3. The V and J ends lost 0 bases and 6 bases respectively, with 9 bases between them.

The chain links TRBV20-1 to TRBJ1-5; weak D call: TRBD1 (5 bases). Per germline, CDR1 DFQATT and CDR2 SNEGSKA (reference sequence). Trimming shortened V by 3 bases and J by 1 base, and 10 bases separated the two germline ends. The CDR3 totals 14 residues. The CDR3 is CSASDSGSNQPQHF. The CDR3 bases are TGCAGTGCTAGTGATTCAGGGAGCAATCAGCCCCAGCATTTT.

This clone was recorded many times. This CDR3 is also generated by other DNA sequences in the sample. The chain is built from TRBV29-1 and TRBJ1-1; 9 bases line up with TRBD1. Looked up from germline, CDR1 is SQVTM and CDR2 is ANQGSEA. V lost 7 bases and J lost 1; bases outside the gene matches: 4. CDR3 length equals 13 residues. The CDR3 nucleotides read TGCAGCGGAAGGGGACAGGGGAACACTGAAGCTTTCTTT. It specifies CSGRGQGNTEAFF.

This sequence joins TRBV5-1 and TRBJ1-3; 7 nucleotides align to TRBD1. Looked up from germline, CDR1 is SGHRS and CDR2 is YFSETQ. This CDR3 is built from 15 residues. V lost 4 bases and J lost 4; bases outside the gene matches: 8. The CDR3 protein is CASSPAGGSGNTIYF. In DNA, the CDR3 is TGCGCCAGCAGCCCGGCAGGGGGGTCAGGAAACACCATATATTTT.

The chain links TRBV6-6 to TRBJ1-2, with TRBD1 identical over 7 bases. V shed 6 bases and J 4 bases; nucleotides not matched to a gene: 11. Looked up from germline, CDR1 is MNHNY and CDR2 is SVGAGI (reference sequence). The length of the CDR3 is 15 residues. CDR3 coding DNA: TGTGCCAGCAGGCACCCTGACAGGGTTGGCTATGGCTACACCTTC. Residues: CASRHPDRVGYGYTF.

This clone was seen a single time. The chain couples TRBV18 to TRBJ1-5; the match to TRBD1 covers 9 bases. V shed 2 bases, J shed 3 bases, and the junction held 2 bases outside the gene matches. CDR1 is KGHSH and CDR2 is LQKENI in the germline V gene. The CDR3 totals 15 residues. In nucleotides, the CDR3 is TGTGCCAGCTCACCAGGGACAGGGCCCAATCAGCCCCAGCATTTT. Translation: CASSPGTGPNQPQHF.